A selection of T cell receptor beta chains follows, all from one sample in a study of beta chain features in type 1 diabetes. The data were produced by immunoSEQ multiplex PCR, yet TCRdb's version contains in-frame clones alone and is incomplete. The sample carries around 350,000 clones, roughly 12% recorded once. The specimen sequenced was naive CD4+ T cells from blood. The receptors come from a man aged 18-30 years in good health. The CDR3 runs from the conserved cysteine through the conserved F or W. D genes are given only for firm matches. A clone size is listed for some rows: how often the clone was seen (once, few, many), or a class if it is expanded.

few	TRBJ1-5	.	TRBV7-9	TGTGCCAGCAGCCCCCCTTTCGCAGGGGATGTCAATCAGCCCCAGCATTTT	CASSPPFAGDVNQPQHF
.	TRBJ2-5	TRBD1	TRBV10-3	TGTGCCATCAGTGCCCGGGACAGTCAAGAGACCCAGTACTTC	CAISARDSQETQYF
few	TRBJ1-3	.	TRBV25-1	TGTGCCAGCAGTGAAGACGGCAGGGGCTCTGGAAACACCATATATTTT	CASSEDGRGSGNTIYF
.	TRBJ1-3	.	TRBV30	TGTGCCTGGAGTTATGCGGTTTCCTCTGGAAACACCATATATTTT	CAWSYAVSSGNTIYF
.	TRBJ2-1	TRBD2	TRBV9	TGTGCCAGCAGCGTAGACCCCGGGAGGCGGGAGGGCTTTGAGCAGTTCTTC	CASSVDPGRREGFEQFF
.	TRBJ1-1	.	TRBV5-8	TGTGCCAGCAGTCCTCCTTGGGGGGGCAACACTGAAGCTTTCTTT	CASSPPWGGNTEAFF
.	TRBJ2-7	TRBD2	TRBV30	TGTGCCTGGAGTCCCTGGACTAGCGGGACCTACGAGCAGTACTTC	CAWSPWTSGTYEQYF
.	TRBJ2-3	TRBD1	TRBV9	TGTGCCAGCAGTTACAGGGGAACAGATACGCAGTATTTT	CASSYRGTDTQYF
few	TRBJ1-1	.	TRBV9	TGTGCCAGCAGCGTAGTTGGCCAGATGAACACTGAAGCTTTCTTT	CASSVVGQMNTEAFF
.	TRBJ2-1	.	TRBV2	TGTGCCAGCCTTCGGACTCGACGCTCCTACAATGAGCAGTTCTTC	CASLRTRRSYNEQFF
few	TRBJ2-6	TRBD2	TRBV19	TGTGCCAGTAGTTCACCACGACTAGCGGGAGAGGCTGGGGCCAACGTCCTGACTTTC	CASSSPRLAGEAGANVLTF
few	TRBJ1-6	TRBD1	TRBV6-5	TGTGCCAGCACCGCGACAGGGTCGGGTGCTCCCCTCCACTTT	CASTATGSGAPLHF
few	TRBJ2-7	TRBD2	TRBV4-1	TGCGCCAGCAGCTCGGGACTAGCGGGAGATCTTTCGCTCGAGCAGTACTTC	CASSSGLAGDLSLEQYF
.	TRBJ2-1	TRBD1	TRBV5-4	TGTGCCAGCAGCTGGGGACAGGGAGCTAATGAGCAGTTCTTC	CASSWGQGANEQFF
.	TRBJ2-6	.	TRBV18	TGTGCCAGCTCACCGAGACAGTCTGGGGCCAACGTCCTGACTTTC	CASSPRQSGANVLTF
few	TRBJ2-5	TRBD2	TRBV5-6	TGTGCCAGCCCATTCAGCGGGAGGGCCAGGGAGACCCAGTACTTC	CASPFSGRARETQYF
.	TRBJ2-1	TRBD2	TRBV5-1	TGCGCCAGCAGCTTCCCGGGACTAGGGAGCAATGAGCAGTTCTTC	CASSFPGLGSNEQFF
few	TRBJ2-7	TRBD2	TRBV5-1	TGCGCCAGCAGCTTGAGTCTAGCGGACGAGCAGTACTTC	CASSLSLADEQYF
.	TRBJ2-1	TRBD2	TRBV27	TGTGCCACCCACCGACTAGCGGGAGCTAACGATGAGCAGTTCTTC	CATHRLAGANDEQFF
.	TRBJ2-1	.	TRBV6-5	TGTGCCAGCAGTTACTACCCACGGGAGCTACACGGTGAGCAGTTCTTC	CASSYYPRELHGEQFF
.	TRBJ2-7	TRBD2	TRBV7-2	TGTGCCAGCAGCGCAGGACTAGCGGATTACGAGCAGTACTTC	CASSAGLADYEQYF
few	TRBJ2-1	TRBD1	TRBV28	TGTGCCAGCCCCGGACAGGGGAAGGACAATGAGCAGTTCTTC	CASPGQGKDNEQFF
.	TRBJ2-1	TRBD2	TRBV6-5	TGTGCCACCACTAGCGACCCCGTCTTCGACAATGAGCAGTTCTTC	CATTSDPVFDNEQFF
.	TRBJ2-7	.	TRBV11-2	TGTGCCAGCAGCCCGGGGATGGACTCCTACGAGCAGTACTTC	CASSPGMDSYEQYF